The 7 T cell receptor beta chains below all came from one sample that was sequenced in a study of blood T cell repertoires in COVID-19. Repertoires were generated with immunoSEQ multiplex PCR, while TCRdb's copy carries only in-frame clones and drops some. The profile covers about 67,000 clones, with 60% to 80% appearing a single time and approximately 6% taken by the ten largest. Sequencing was carried out using peripheral blood. These receptors were taken from a woman aged 55-69 years with acute or convalescent COVID-19.

J is TRBJ1-2 and V is TRBV7-8; D not resolved. Trimming pared 1 base from V and 1 base from J, leaving 4 bases between. The CDR3 contains 13 residues. Germline V lookup: CDR1 SGHVS, CDR2 FQNEAQ. CDR3 loop: CASSLDFNYGYTF. The CDR3 DNA reads TGTGCCAGCAGCTTAGACTTTAACTATGGCTACACCTTC.

This chain joins TRBV27 and TRBJ2-7, with 7 bases lining up with TRBD1. Unmatched junction bases numbered 6, after V lost 5 bases and J lost 5 bases. Looked up from germline, CDR1 is MNHEY and CDR2 is SMNVEV (reference sequence). The CDR3 contains 13 residues. The DNA of the CDR3 is TGTGCCAGCAGTAGCAAGACAGGGAACGAGCAGTACTTC. Translation: CASSSKTGNEQYF.

This chain links TRBV5-4 with TRBJ1-6; D unresolved. Trimming took off 2 bases at V and 9 bases at J, with 9 bases between the two ends. The V gene's germline CDR1 is SGHNT and CDR2 YYREEE (reference sequence). The CDR3 extends over 13 amino acids. CDR3 amino acids: CASSFRFGSPLHF. The CDR3 nucleotides are TGTGCCAGCAGCTTCCGTTTCGGTTCACCCCTCCACTTT.

In this sample, this clone turned up a few times. The chain joins TRBV29-1 to TRBJ2-5; D might be TRBD2 (5 bases). Trimming left V 5 bases short and J 4 bases short, with 8 bases between. The CDR3 runs to 11 residues. Germline V gene lookup returns CDR1 SQVTM and CDR2 ANQGSEA. The CDR3 sequence: CSVSRGETQYF. The CDR3 nucleotides are TGCAGCGTTAGTCGGGGAGAGACCCAGTACTTC.

The chain employs TRBV3-1 (or the pseudogene TRBV3-2) and TRBJ1-4, with D possibly TRBD1 on 5 matching bases. The V gene lost 0 bases and the J gene lost 4 bases, with 21 bases spanning the gap. Germline loops: CDR1 LGHDT, CDR2 YNNKEL (reference sequence). The CDR3 runs to 19 residues. The CDR3 here is CASSQESLFSGPINEKLFF. CDR3 nucleotide sequence: TGTGCCAGCAGCCAAGAATCTCTTTTTTCAGGGCCTATTAATGAAAAACTGTTTTTT.

This chain joins TRBV28 and TRBJ1-5; D remains unclear. From germline, CDR1 is MDHEN and CDR2 SYDVKM. V dropped 3 bases and J dropped 4 bases, with 4 bases sitting between them. The CDR3 totals 12 residues. CDR3 nucleotide sequence: TGTGCCAGCAGTTTGCGTAATCAGCCCCAGCATTTT. This sequence encodes CASSLRNQPQHF.

This chain connects TRBV6-2 or TRBV6-3 to TRBJ2-3, with 7 bases identical to TRBD1. V shed 6 bases and J 2 bases; nucleotides not matched to a gene: 5. Germline V gene sequence: CDR1 MNHEY, CDR2 SVGEGT. The CDR3 extends over 14 amino acids. CDR3 region: CASSQGVVTDTQYF. The DNA of the CDR3 is TGTGCCAGCAGCCAGGGGGTTGTCACAGATACGCAGTATTTT.